Shown below are 28 T cell receptor beta chains from a single sample sequenced in a study of OX40 agonist ivuxolimab in advanced cancers. Here immunoSEQ multiplex PCR was the method, and the copy in TCRdb shows in-frame clones only, minus some. The sample lists roughly 34,000 clones, about 92% occurring once. Sequenced material: CD4+ or CD8+ T cells sorted from blood, taken in a trial of the OX40 agonist ivuxolimab. Receptors were obtained from an adult with an advanced solid tumor such as melanoma, head and neck, liver or kidney cancer.

This clone was seen a handful of times. J is TRBJ2-7 and V is TRBV12-5; D could derive from TRBD1 or TRBD2 (6 bases each). The germline V gene encodes CDR1 LGHNT and CDR2 FRNRAP. CDR3 length equals 16 residues. The V and J ends lost 0 bases and 4 bases respectively, with 16 bases between them. This chain's CDR3 is CASGLVGGQGSYEQYF. CDR3 nucleotide sequence: TGTGCTAGTGGTTTGGTAGGGGGGCAGGGTAGTTACGAGCAGTACTTC.

This chain uses TRBV6-1 with TRBJ1-1, with a weak D call TRBD1 (6 bases). CDR1 is MNHNS, CDR2 SASEGT, per germline. The length of the CDR3 is 14 residues. The ends were cut back, 4 bases at V and 4 bases at J, with 13 bases in the middle. CDR3 protein: CASSGGGWGTEAFF. The CDR3 coding sequence is TGTGCCAGCAGTGGAGGGGGTTGGGGCACTGAAGCTTTCTTT.

CDR3 bases: TGTGCCAGCAGTTTAGGGACAGGGGGTGGTAATGAGCAGTTCTTC. This sequence encodes CASSLGTGGGNEQFF. The chain links TRBV27 to TRBJ2-1, with 11 bases lining up with TRBD1. V was pared by 2 bases and J by 7 bases, with 4 bases of the junction left unmatched. The germline V gene has CDR1 MNHEY and CDR2 SMNVEV (reference sequence). This CDR3 spans 15 amino acids.

The V call is TRBV11-3, the J call TRBJ2-7, with D possibly being TRBD2 (5 bases). The germline V gene encodes CDR1 SGHNT and CDR2 YENEEA. Between the trimmed V and J ends, which lost 5 bases and 2 bases, there was a span of 25 bases. The CDR3 has 18 residues. This CDR3 reads CASSVSRTRDWPAYEQYF. DNA for the CDR3: TGTGCCAGCAGCGTTAGTAGAACCCGGGATTGGCCCGCCTACGAGCAGTACTTC.

The chain is built from TRBV19 and TRBJ1-5; 8 bases match TRBD1. The CDR3 has 14 residues. The V gene end was trimmed by 6 bases and the J gene end by 6 bases; junction bases not matched to a gene: 7. Germline V gene data show CDR1 as LNHDA and CDR2 as SQIVND (reference sequence). The CDR3 sequence: CASSGGQGSQPQHF. CDR3 nucleotide sequence: TGTGCCAGTAGCGGTGGACAGGGAAGTCAGCCCCAGCATTTT.

The rearrangement uses TRBV9 and TRBJ2-4; D is possibly TRBD2 (6 bases). Per the germline V gene, CDR1 is SGDLS and CDR2 is YYNGEE. Between the trimmed V and J ends, which lost 3 bases and 0 bases, there was a span of 10 bases. CDR3 size: 15 residues. CDR3 sequence: CASSAGGQAKNIQYF. Here the CDR3 DNA reads TGTGCCAGCAGCGCCGGGGGTCAAGCCAAAAACATTCAGTACTTC.

The V gene is TRBV9, the J gene TRBJ1-2; no firm D call. V was trimmed by 4 bases and J by 4 bases, leaving 17 bases between them. CDR1 SGDLS and CDR2 YYNGEE come from the germline V gene. The CDR3 covers 15 residues. CDR3 sequence reads: CASSFGPMESYGYTF. The CDR3 coding sequence is TGTGCCAGCAGCTTTGGTCCCATGGAGAGCTATGGCTACACCTTC. Together with reference TRBV9 and TRBJ1-2, the CDR3 gives the full variable domain: DSGVTQTPKHLITATGQRVTLRCSPRSGDLSVYWYQQSLDQGLQFLIQYYNGEERAKGNILERFSAQQFPDLHSELNLSSLELGDSALYFCASSFGPMESYGYTFGSGTRLTVV.

The V call is TRBV6-5, the J call TRBJ2-7; D remains ambiguous. This CDR3 has 16 residues. Trimming left V 0 bases short and J 0 bases short, with 12 bases between. Germline CDR1 and CDR2: MNHEY and SVGAGI. The CDR3 DNA reads TGTGCCAGCAGTTACTCCGAACAGCTTCTCTCCTACGAGCAGTACTTC. Residues: CASSYSEQLLSYEQYF.

V is TRBV9 and J is TRBJ1-5; no clear D gene. Germline V gene lookup returns CDR1 SGDLS and CDR2 YYNGEE. V lost 0 bases, J lost 0 bases, and 7 bases lay in between. The CDR3 spans 15 residues. The CDR3: CASSVGYNSNQPQHF. In nucleotides, the CDR3 is TGTGCCAGCAGCGTAGGGTATAATAGCAATCAGCCCCAGCATTTT.

The chain employs TRBV15 and TRBJ2-7; D may be TRBD1 (5 bases). Germline CDR1 and CDR2: LNHNV and YYDKDF (reference sequence). Deletions cut 5 bases from V and 2 bases from J, with 10 bases between. The CDR3 is made up of 13 amino acids. CDR3 in DNA: TGTGCCACCAGCCTGGACATGACCTACGAGCAGTACTTC. This sequence encodes CATSLDMTYEQYF.

V usage is TRBV4-1 and J usage is TRBJ1-6, with D unresolved. The V end lost 4 bases, the J end lost 3 bases, and 13 bases lay between the germline ends. Germline values: CDR1 MGHRA, CDR2 YSYEKL. The CDR3 length is 16 residues. CDR3 bases: TGCGCCAGCAGCCTCGGCCCCAAACACTATAATTCACCCCTCCACTTT. It is translated as CASSLGPKHYNSPLHF.

The chain joins TRBV7-9 to TRBJ2-7, with D possibly being TRBD1 (6 bases). There are 15 residues in the CDR3. V was trimmed by 0 bases and J by 2 bases, leaving 11 bases between them. Germline V gives CDR1 SEHNR, CDR2 FQNEAQ (reference sequence). CDR3 bases: TGTGCCAGCAGCTTAGCTCTGGGACAAGCCTACGAGCAGTACTTC. Its translation is CASSLALGQAYEQYF.

The V gene is TRBV23-1, the J gene TRBJ2-7; 10 nucleotides agree with TRBD1. TRBV23-1 falls under the ORF class, with uncertain function. The CDR3 covers 18 residues. With V trimmed by 7 bases and J by 2 bases, 17 bases remained unmatched. The CDR3 reads CASTTGGGQGFAPYEQYF. CDR3 in DNA: TGCGCCAGCACCACGGGAGGGGGACAGGGGTTTGCGCCCTACGAGCAGTACTTC.

This clone was detected once. The rearrangement uses TRBV9 and TRBJ2-1, with 11 bases identical to TRBD1. The CDR3 covers 14 residues. Trimming at V came to 4 bases and at J to 6 bases, leaving 3 bases not matched to a gene. CDR1 is SGDLS, CDR2 YYNGEE, per germline. CDR3 protein: CASSPGTGGNEQFF. The CDR3 nucleotides read TGTGCCAGCAGCCCCGGGACAGGGGGCAATGAGCAGTTCTTC.

The chain links TRBV27 to TRBJ2-3; maybe TRBD2 (6 bases). The V gene lost 6 bases and the J gene lost 6 bases, with 19 bases spanning the gap. The germline CDR1 and CDR2 sequences are MNHEY and SMNVEV (reference sequence). The CDR3 length is 15 residues. CDR3 region: CASSLSGNSRDTQYF. In DNA form, the CDR3 reads TGTGCCAGCAGCCTTAGCGGAAACTCTCGGGATACGCAGTATTTT.

This chain links TRBV30 with TRBJ2-3; D perhaps matches TRBD2 (5 bases). The CDR3 is made up of 14 amino acids. Trimming pared 0 bases from V and 2 bases from J, leaving 9 bases between. Germline V lookup: CDR1 GTSNPN, CDR2 SVGIG (reference sequence). The CDR3 is CAWSVAGNTDTQYF. CDR3 DNA sequence: TGTGCCTGGAGTGTGGCCGGGAACACAGATACGCAGTATTTT. The variable domain in full, completed from reference TRBV30 and TRBJ2-3, reads SQTIHQWPATLVQPVGSPLSLECTVEGTSNPNLYWYRQAAGRGLQLLFYSVGIGQISSEVPQNLSASRPQDRQFILSSKKLLLSDSGFYLCAWSVAGNTDTQYFGPGTRLTVL.

The genes are TRBV19 and TRBJ1-5, with 10 bases matching TRBD1. Germline CDR1 LNHDA, CDR2 SQIVND (reference sequence). Trimming took 5 bases from V and 3 from J; bases not matched to a gene: 10. The CDR3 totals 17 residues. In DNA form, the CDR3 reads TGTGCCAGTAGTCGGGACAGGGGTTATGGTGTCAATCAGCCCCAGCATTTT. This codes for CASSRDRGYGVNQPQHF.

The rearrangement links TRBV4-2 to TRBJ2-5; D is ambiguous. The germline V gene encodes CDR1 LGHNA and CDR2 YNFKEQ. V lost 3 bases and J 2 bases, leaving 16 bases between the germline ends. The CDR3 contains 16 residues. CDR3 coding DNA: TGTGCCAGCAGCCAGCTCGGCCTCGACAAACAAGAGACCCAGTACTTC. This translates into CASSQLGLDKQETQYF.

The gene calls are TRBV21-1 and TRBJ2-1; the table gives TRBD2 as D, unverified against the DNA. TRBV21-1 counts as a pseudogene. The CDR3 has 16 amino acids. CDR3 bases: TGTGCCAGCAGCAAAAGAACGGGGGATGGTTGCAATGAGCAGTTCTTC. Its protein is CASSKRTGDGCNEQFF.

V gene TRBV9 combines with J gene TRBJ2-7, with D possibly TRBD2 on 5 matching bases. Trimming left V 0 bases short and J 3 bases short, with 10 bases between. The germline V gene encodes CDR1 SGDLS and CDR2 YYNGEE. The CDR3 totals 14 residues. The CDR3 protein is CASSVAPSYYEQYF. Here the CDR3 DNA reads TGTGCCAGCAGCGTAGCTCCTAGCTACTACGAGCAGTACTTC. The entire variable domain, with the rest obtained from reference TRBV9 and TRBJ2-7, is as follows: DSGVTQTPKHLITATGQRVTLRCSPRSGDLSVYWYQQSLDQGLQFLIQYYNGEERAKGNILERFSAQQFPDLHSELNLSSLELGDSALYFCASSVAPSYYEQYFGPGTRLTVT.

This chain uses TRBV28 with TRBJ1-1; possibly TRBD1 for D (6 bases). Germline V gives CDR1 MDHEN, CDR2 SYDVKM. The V end was cut by 5 bases, the J end by 3 bases, with 19 bases between. There are 16 residues in the CDR3. The CDR3 region is CASSPPGGRWDTEAFF. In nucleotides, the CDR3 is TGTGCCAGCAGTCCACCCGGGGGGCGTTGGGACACTGAAGCTTTCTTT.

The V call is TRBV7-9, the J call TRBJ2-1, with 7 nucleotides matching TRBD1. V lost 1 base, J lost 8 bases, and 14 bases stayed unmatched. The CDR3 has 17 residues. CDR1 is SEHNR, CDR2 FQNEAQ, per germline (reference sequence). The CDR3 sequence is CASSLERDSPLHYEQFF. The DNA for the CDR3 is TGTGCCAGCAGCTTAGAAAGGGACAGTCCTCTCCACTATGAGCAGTTCTTC.

V usage is TRBV21-1 and J usage is TRBJ1-2; TRBD1 was called by the table and not checked on the DNA. TRBV21-1 is annotated as a pseudogene. The CDR3 contains 19 residues. CDR3 sequence: CASSTKIGGGTAMNYGYTF. Written as DNA, the CDR3 is TGTGCCAGCAGCACCAAAATTGGGGGCGGGACAGCAATGAACTATGGCTACACCTTC.

This chain joins TRBV20-1 and TRBJ1-2, with D uncertain. Looked up from germline, CDR1 is DFQATT and CDR2 is SNEGSKA (reference sequence). The CDR3 runs 11 residues. The ends were cut back, 5 bases at V and 8 bases at J, with 12 bases in the middle. The CDR3 reads CSAPLGRGYTF. The CDR3 bases are TGCAGTGCTCCCCTAGGACGCGGCTACACCTTC.

With respect to this clone: The same CDR3 can be traced to other DNA sequences in this sample. The genes are TRBV7-9 and TRBJ2-7; 7 bases are shared with TRBD1. The V gene end was trimmed by 5 bases and the J gene end by 2 bases; junction bases not matched to a gene: 6. Per germline, CDR1 SEHNR and CDR2 FQNEAQ (reference sequence). The CDR3 contains 14 residues. CDR3 in amino acids: CASSPPGQTYEQYF. CDR3 nucleotide sequence: TGTGCCAGCAGCCCCCCGGGACAGACCTACGAGCAGTACTTC.

The V call is TRBV5-8, the J call TRBJ1-3; D remains ambiguous. Trimming removed 2 bases from V and 0 bases from J, with 6 bases in between. CDR1 and CDR2 from the germline V gene are SGHTS and YDEGEE. The CDR3 sequence is 14 residues long. The CDR3 here is CASSFRNSGNTIYF. The CDR3 bases are TGTGCCAGCAGCTTCCGGAACTCTGGAAACACCATATATTTT.

The chain couples TRBV5-4 to TRBJ2-3, with D maybe TRBD1 (6 bases). The CDR3 contains 16 residues. CDR1 is SGHNT and CDR2 is YYREEE in the germline V gene (reference sequence). V was cut by 0 bases and J by 2 bases, with 13 bases left in between. The CDR3 region has the DNA TGTGCCAGCAGCTTGGCCAGAGGGGGAGTCACAGATACGCAGTATTTT. It is translated as CASSLARGGVTDTQYF.

This clone has just one count. This sequence joins TRBV7-9 and TRBJ2-2; 7 bases are shared with TRBD1. The junction had 9 bases not matched to a gene; V was cut back by 6 bases and J by 2 bases. This CDR3 has 16 residues. From germline, CDR1 is SEHNR and CDR2 FQNEAQ (reference sequence). The CDR3 sequence is CASSPSTGVNTGELFF. The CDR3 bases are TGTGCCAGCAGTCCCTCAACAGGGGTAAACACCGGGGAGCTGTTTTTT.